The 3 T cell receptor beta chains below come from one sample, sequenced in a study of cytomegalovirus exposure and HLA in healthy donors. Primers: 60 Vbeta forward and 13 Jbeta reverse. The repertoire was sequenced with immunoSEQ multiplex PCR; TCRdb's copy has only in-frame clones and lacks some. The table has about 140,000 clones, roughly four fifths seen once. The sequenced material came from PBMCs. The receptors shown here come from a woman aged 40 to 55 in good health and CMV-seronegative.

This clone was picked up one time. The genes are TRBV29-1 and TRBJ1-1; D might be TRBD1 (5 bases). Between the trimmed V and J ends, which lost 6 bases and 8 bases, there was a span of 19 bases. Per the germline V gene, CDR1 is SQVTM and CDR2 is ANQGSEA. The CDR3 consists of 13 residues. The CDR3 region has the DNA TGCAGCGTGCTGGAGTATAGGGGCGTGGAAGCTTTCTTT. This sequence encodes CSVLEYRGVEAFF.

This clone showed up just once. The chain links TRBV7-9 to TRBJ2-7; 9 bases are shared with TRBD1. Germline lookup yields CDR1 SEHNR and CDR2 FQNEAQ (reference sequence). The CDR3 consists of 15 residues. J gave up 0 bases and V 6 bases, and 6 bases lay outside the gene matches. This chain's CDR3 is CASSRDRERSYEQYF. CDR3 coding DNA: TGTGCCAGCAGTCGGGACAGGGAACGCTCCTACGAGCAGTACTTC. The full variable domain, with the rest looked up from reference TRBV7-9 and TRBJ2-7, is DTGVSQNPRHKITKRGQNVTFRCDPISEHNRLYWYRQTLGQGPEFLTYFQNEAQLEKSRLLSDRFSAERPKGSFSTLEIQRTEQGDSAMYLCASSRDRERSYEQYFGPGTRLTVT.

V usage is TRBV11-2 and J usage is TRBJ2-1, with D unresolved. Germline lookup yields CDR1 SGHAT and CDR2 FQNNGV. V lost 5 bases, J lost 4 bases, and 9 bases lay in between. This CDR3 region has 13 residues. The CDR3 sequence: CASSPQRYNEQFF. The CDR3 DNA reads TGTGCCAGCAGCCCACAACGTTACAATGAGCAGTTCTTC.